What follows are 11 T cell receptor beta chains derived from one specimen sequenced in a study of blood T cell repertoires in COVID-19. Sequencing was performed with immunoSEQ multiplex PCR; in TCRdb, only in-frame clones are kept and a portion is missing. The top ten clones hold around 0.96% of a sample with a few hundred thousand clones, 90% of them seen once. The sequenced sample consisted of peripheral blood. These receptors were taken from a woman aged 40 to 50 with COVID-19, enrolled during active disease.

This chain links TRBV7-9 with TRBJ2-1, with a tentative D call TRBD2 (6 bases). Germline V gene data show CDR1 as SEHNR and CDR2 as FQNEAQ (reference sequence). The CDR3 totals 14 residues. Trimming left V 0 bases short and J 4 bases short, with 7 bases between. CDR3 DNA: TGTGCCAGCAGCTTAGCGGGAGGATACAATGAGCAGTTCTTC. As protein: CASSLAGGYNEQFF.

This clone showed up just once. This rearrangement joins TRBV7-9 to TRBJ2-1; D unresolved. With 1 base removed from V and 0 bases from J, the gap between germline ends came to 13 bases. The CDR3 has 17 residues. Per the germline V gene, CDR1 is SEHNR and CDR2 is FQNEAQ (reference sequence). This CDR3 reads CASSLGLQISSYNEQFF. The CDR3 DNA is TGTGCCAGCAGCTTAGGTCTGCAGATAAGCTCCTACAATGAGCAGTTCTTC.

The gene calls are TRBV14 and TRBJ1-5; D not resolved. The V gene lost 0 bases and the J gene lost 9 bases, with 9 bases spanning the gap. Germline CDR1 and CDR2: SGHDN and FVKESK. The CDR3 extends over 13 amino acids. The CDR3 is CASSQDPGGPQHF. CDR3 DNA sequence: TGTGCCAGCAGCCAAGATCCGGGAGGGCCCCAGCATTTT. Variable domain in full (rest from reference TRBV14 and TRBJ1-5): EAGVTQFPSHSVIEKGQTVTLRCDPISGHDNLYWYRRVMGKEIKFLLHFVKESKQDESGMPNNRFLAERTGGTYSTLKVQPAELEDSGVYFCASSQDPGGPQHFGDGTRLSIL.

This chain joins TRBV14 and TRBJ2-5, with D perhaps TRBD1 (5 bases). The V end lost 1 base, the J end lost 1 base, and 13 bases lay between the germline ends. Germline assignment: CDR1 SGHDN and CDR2 FVKESK. This CDR3 region has 16 residues. In nucleotides, the CDR3 is TGTGCCAGCAGCCAAGCTCAGGGCCACCCCCAAGAGACCCAGTACTTC. It codes for CASSQAQGHPQETQYF.

Remarks on this clone: The same CDR3 is also encoded by other DNA sequences in this sample. The V and J genes are TRBV3-1 (or the pseudogene TRBV3-2) and TRBJ1-5; 10 bases map to TRBD1. Trimming cost V 2 bases and J 4 bases; bases outside gene matches: 2. Germline lookup yields CDR1 LGHDT and CDR2 YNNKEL (reference sequence). The CDR3 is 15 residues long. The CDR3 sequence is CASSQMGQGNQPQHF. The CDR3 coding sequence is TGTGCCAGCAGCCAAATGGGACAGGGGAATCAGCCCCAGCATTTT.

The chain joins TRBV18 to TRBJ2-1; 8 bases align to TRBD1. Germline lookup yields CDR1 KGHSH and CDR2 LQKENI. V was pared by 4 bases and J by 4 bases, with 6 bases of the junction left unmatched. The CDR3 spans 15 residues. CDR3 DNA: TGTGCCAGCTCACAAGACCAGGGGGCTTACAATGAGCAGTTCTTC. Its protein product is CASSQDQGAYNEQFF.

The CDR3 protein is CASSVQRGSEQFF. The DNA for the CDR3 is TGTGCCAGCAGCGTTCAACGGGGGAGTGAGCAGTTCTTC. V gene TRBV9 combines with J gene TRBJ2-1; tentative D call: TRBD2 (6 bases). V lost 2 bases, J lost 9 bases, and 12 bases lay in between. Germline CDR1 SGDLS, CDR2 YYNGEE. The CDR3 extends over 13 amino acids.

This clone appeared a few times. The rearrangement joins TRBV7-2 to TRBJ1-5, with 11 bases lining up with TRBD1. CDR3 length equals 15 residues. Germline trimming cut 6 bases from V and 2 bases from J; bases unmatched to any gene: 3. Per germline, CDR1 SGHTA and CDR2 FQGNSA. CDR3: CASSRGQGGNQPQHF. The CDR3 bases are TGTGCCAGCAGTAGGGGACAGGGGGGCAATCAGCCCCAGCATTTT.

This rearrangement joins TRBV27 to TRBJ1-5; D may be TRBD1 (6 bases). This CDR3 has 12 amino acids. Trimming took off 5 bases at V and 9 bases at J, with 11 bases between the two ends. Germline assignment: CDR1 MNHEY and CDR2 SMNVEV (reference sequence). The CDR3 spells CASSLRGWPQHF. CDR3 DNA: TGTGCCAGCAGTCTCAGGGGCTGGCCCCAGCATTTT.

The J gene is TRBJ1-1, the V gene TRBV5-1, with a possible D match to TRBD1 (6 bases). Trimming took off 7 bases at V and 1 base at J, with 14 bases between the two ends. Germline V gene lookup returns CDR1 SGHRS and CDR2 YFSETQ. This CDR3 spans 14 amino acids. The CDR3 region is CASRRTAGNTEAFF. The CDR3 DNA sequence: TGCGCCAGCCGCCGGACAGCTGGGAACACTGAAGCTTTCTTT. The full variable domain, its missing parts supplied by reference TRBV5-1 and TRBJ1-1, is KAGVTQTPRYLIKTRGQQVTLSCSPISGHRSVSWYQQTPGQGLQFLFEYFSETQRNKGNFPGRFSGRQFSNSRSEMNVSTLELGDSALYLCASRRTAGNTEAFFGQGTRLTVV.

This chain joins TRBV4-3 and TRBJ2-1; 11 positions agree with TRBD1. Trimming removed 4 bases from V and 7 bases from J; junction bases left unmatched: 12. Germline CDR1 LGHNA, CDR2 YSLEER. This CDR3 region has 17 residues. CDR3 coding DNA: TGCGCCAGCAGCCTTCTTTCGGGGACAGGGGGAAGGAATGAGCAGTTCTTC. This gives the protein CASSLLSGTGGRNEQFF.